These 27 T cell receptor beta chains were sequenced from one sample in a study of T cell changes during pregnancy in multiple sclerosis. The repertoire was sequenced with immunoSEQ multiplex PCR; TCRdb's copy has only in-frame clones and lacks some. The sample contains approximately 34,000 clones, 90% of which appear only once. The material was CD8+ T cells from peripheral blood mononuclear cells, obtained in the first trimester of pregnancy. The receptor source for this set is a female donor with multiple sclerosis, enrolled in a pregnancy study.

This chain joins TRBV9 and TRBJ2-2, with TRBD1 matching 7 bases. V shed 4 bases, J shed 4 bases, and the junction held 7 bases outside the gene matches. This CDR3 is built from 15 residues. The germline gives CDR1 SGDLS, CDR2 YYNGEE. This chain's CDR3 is CASSPGQSSTGELFF. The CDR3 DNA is TGTGCCAGCAGCCCGGGACAGTCGAGCACCGGGGAGCTGTTTTTT.

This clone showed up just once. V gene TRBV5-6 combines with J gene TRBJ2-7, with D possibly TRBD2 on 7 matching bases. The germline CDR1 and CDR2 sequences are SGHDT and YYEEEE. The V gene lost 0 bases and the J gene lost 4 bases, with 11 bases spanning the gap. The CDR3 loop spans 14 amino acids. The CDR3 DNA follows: TGTGCCAGCAGCTTGGCCGGGGGGCAGTACGAGCAGTACTTC. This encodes CASSLAGGQYEQYF.

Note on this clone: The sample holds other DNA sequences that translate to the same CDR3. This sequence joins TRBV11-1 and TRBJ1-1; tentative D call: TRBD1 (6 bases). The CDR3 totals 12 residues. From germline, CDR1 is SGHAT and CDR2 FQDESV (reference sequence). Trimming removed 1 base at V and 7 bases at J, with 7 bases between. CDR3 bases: TGTGCCAGCAGCTTAGGAGGGGGTGAAGCTTTCTTT. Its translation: CASSLGGGEAFF.

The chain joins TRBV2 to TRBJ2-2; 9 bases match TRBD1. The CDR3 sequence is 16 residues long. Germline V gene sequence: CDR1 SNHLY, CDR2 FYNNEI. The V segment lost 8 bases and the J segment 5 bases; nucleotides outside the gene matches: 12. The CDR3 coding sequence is TGTGCCAGCGGTCTTCGGGACAGGGTAGTAACCGGGGAGCTGTTTTTT. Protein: CASGLRDRVVTGELFF.

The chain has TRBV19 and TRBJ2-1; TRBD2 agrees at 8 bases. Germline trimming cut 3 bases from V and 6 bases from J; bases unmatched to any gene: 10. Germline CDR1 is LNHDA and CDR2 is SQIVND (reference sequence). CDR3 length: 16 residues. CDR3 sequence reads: CASSMGTRGTGNEQFF. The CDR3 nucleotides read TGTGCCAGTAGTATGGGGACTAGGGGAACAGGCAATGAGCAGTTCTTC.

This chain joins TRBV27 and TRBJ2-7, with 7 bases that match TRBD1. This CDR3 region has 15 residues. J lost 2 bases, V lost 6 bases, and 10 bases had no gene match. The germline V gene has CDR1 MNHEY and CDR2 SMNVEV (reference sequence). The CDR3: CASSSIRDSAYEQYF. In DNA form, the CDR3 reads TGTGCCAGCAGCTCTATCCGGGACAGTGCCTACGAGCAGTACTTC.

CDR3 nucleotide sequence: TGTGCCAGCAGCTTAGTGTCCGGACAGGGCTACGAGCAGTACTTC. The encoded protein is CASSLVSGQGYEQYF. The rearrangement uses TRBV7-6 and TRBJ2-7; 8 bases match TRBD1. Germline CDR1 and CDR2: SGHVS and FNYEAQ. The CDR3 length is 15 residues. V shed 1 base, J shed 3 bases, and the junction held 5 bases outside the gene matches.

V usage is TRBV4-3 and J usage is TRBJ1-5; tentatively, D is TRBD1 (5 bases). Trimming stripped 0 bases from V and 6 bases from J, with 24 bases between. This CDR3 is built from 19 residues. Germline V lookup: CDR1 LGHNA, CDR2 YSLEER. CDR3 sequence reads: CASSQEPGDPRAGGQPQHF. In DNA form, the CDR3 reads TGCGCCAGCAGCCAAGAGCCGGGGGATCCAAGGGCCGGCGGTCAGCCCCAGCATTTT.

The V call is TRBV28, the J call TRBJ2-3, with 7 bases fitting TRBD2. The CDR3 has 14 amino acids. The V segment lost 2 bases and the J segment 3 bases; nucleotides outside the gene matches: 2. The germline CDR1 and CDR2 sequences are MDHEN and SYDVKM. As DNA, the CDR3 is TGTGCCAGCAGTTTAGCGGGAGCGACAGATACGCAGTATTTT. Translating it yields CASSLAGATDTQYF.

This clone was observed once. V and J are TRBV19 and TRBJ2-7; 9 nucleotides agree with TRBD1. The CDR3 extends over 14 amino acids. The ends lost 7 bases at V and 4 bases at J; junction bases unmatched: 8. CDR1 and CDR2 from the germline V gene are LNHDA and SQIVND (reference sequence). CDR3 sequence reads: CASTPGTGLYEQYF. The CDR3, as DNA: TGTGCCAGTACCCCTGGGACAGGGCTTTACGAGCAGTACTTC.

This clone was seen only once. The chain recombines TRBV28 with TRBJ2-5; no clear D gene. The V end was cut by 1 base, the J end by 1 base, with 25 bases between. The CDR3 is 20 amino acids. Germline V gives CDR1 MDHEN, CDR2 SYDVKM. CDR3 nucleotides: TGTGCCAGCAGTTTATATCGGTGGCTCCGCGGATTCGTATTCCAAGAGACCCAGTACTTC. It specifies CASSLYRWLRGFVFQETQYF.

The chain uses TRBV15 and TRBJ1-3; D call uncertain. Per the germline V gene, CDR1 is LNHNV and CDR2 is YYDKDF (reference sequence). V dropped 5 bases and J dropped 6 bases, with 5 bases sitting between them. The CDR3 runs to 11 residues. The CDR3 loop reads CATSGPNTIYF. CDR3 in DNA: TGTGCCACCAGCGGCCCAAACACCATATATTTT.

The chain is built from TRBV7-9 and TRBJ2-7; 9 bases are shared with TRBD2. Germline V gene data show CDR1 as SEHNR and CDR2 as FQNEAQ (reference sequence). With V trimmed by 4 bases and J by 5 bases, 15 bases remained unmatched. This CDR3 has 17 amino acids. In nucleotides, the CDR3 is TGTGCCAGCAGCTCGGGGGCTAGCGGGATGACACCCCACGAGCAGTACTTC. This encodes CASSSGASGMTPHEQYF.

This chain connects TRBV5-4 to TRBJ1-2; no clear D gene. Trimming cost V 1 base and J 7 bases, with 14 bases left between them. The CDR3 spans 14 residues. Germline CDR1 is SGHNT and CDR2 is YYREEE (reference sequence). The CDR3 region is CASSLPYGSSGYTF. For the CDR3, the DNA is TGTGCCAGCAGCTTGCCCTACGGGTCGAGTGGCTACACCTTC.

DNA for the CDR3: TGTGCCAGCAGCCGAGCGACAGGGACCCTTTACGAGCAGTACTTC. This codes for CASSRATGTLYEQYF. The gene calls are TRBV6-1 and TRBJ2-7, with 7 bases aligning to TRBD1. Unmatched junction bases numbered 12, after V lost 6 bases and J lost 4 bases. CDR1 and CDR2 (germline): MNHNS, SASEGT. The CDR3 totals 15 residues.

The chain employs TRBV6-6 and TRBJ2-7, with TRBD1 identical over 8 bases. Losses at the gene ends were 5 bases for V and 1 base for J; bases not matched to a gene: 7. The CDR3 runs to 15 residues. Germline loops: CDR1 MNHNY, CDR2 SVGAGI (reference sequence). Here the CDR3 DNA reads TGTGCCAGCAGTACCGGGACAGGTCTTTCCTACGAGCAGTACTTC. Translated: CASSTGTGLSYEQYF.

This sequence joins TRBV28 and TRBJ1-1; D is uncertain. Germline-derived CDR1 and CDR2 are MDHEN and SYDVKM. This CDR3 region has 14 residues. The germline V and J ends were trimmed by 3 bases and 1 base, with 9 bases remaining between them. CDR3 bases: TGTGCCAGCAGTTTCCCAGGAGGGAACACTGAAGCTTTCTTT. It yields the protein CASSFPGGNTEAFF.

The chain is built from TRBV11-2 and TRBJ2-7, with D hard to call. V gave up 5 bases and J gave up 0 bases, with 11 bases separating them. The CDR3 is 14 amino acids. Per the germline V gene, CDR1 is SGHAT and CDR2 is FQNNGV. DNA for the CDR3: TGTGCCAGCAGCCCACATGAGGACTCCTACGAGCAGTACTTC. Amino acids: CASSPHEDSYEQYF.

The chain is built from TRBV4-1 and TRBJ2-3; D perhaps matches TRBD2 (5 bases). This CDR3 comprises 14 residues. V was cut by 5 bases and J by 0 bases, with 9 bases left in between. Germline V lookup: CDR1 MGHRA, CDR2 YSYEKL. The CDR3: CASSAPGSTDTQYF. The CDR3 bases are TGCGCCAGCAGCGCGCCGGGAAGCACAGATACGCAGTATTTT.

The CDR3 nucleotides are TGTGCCACCAGCAGAGGACAGGGCGATGAGCAGTTCTTC. This codes for CATSRGQGDEQFF. This rearrangement joins TRBV15 to TRBJ2-1; 7 bases map to TRBD1. Germline loops: CDR1 LNHNV, CDR2 YYDKDF (reference sequence). The J segment lost 8 bases and the V segment lost 1 base, leaving 2 bases of the junction unmatched. This CDR3 is 13 amino acids long.

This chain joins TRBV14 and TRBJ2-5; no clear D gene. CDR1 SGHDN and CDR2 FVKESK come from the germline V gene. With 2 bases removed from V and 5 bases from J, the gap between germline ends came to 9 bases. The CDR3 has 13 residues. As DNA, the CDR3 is TGTGCCAGCAGCCAAAATCCGCGGGAGACCCAGTACTTC. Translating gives CASSQNPRETQYF.

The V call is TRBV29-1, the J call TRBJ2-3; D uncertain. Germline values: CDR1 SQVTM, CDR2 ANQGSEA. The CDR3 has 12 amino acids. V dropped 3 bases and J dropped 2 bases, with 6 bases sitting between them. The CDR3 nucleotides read TGCAGCGTTGAGGGCGTCACAGATACGCAGTATTTT. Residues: CSVEGVTDTQYF.

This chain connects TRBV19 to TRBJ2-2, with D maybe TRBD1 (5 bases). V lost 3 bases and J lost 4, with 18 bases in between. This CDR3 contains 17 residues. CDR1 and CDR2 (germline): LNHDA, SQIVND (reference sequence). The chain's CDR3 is CASSITLRQRLTGELFF. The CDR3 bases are TGTGCCAGTAGTATCACCCTCAGACAGCGACTCACCGGGGAGCTGTTTTTT.

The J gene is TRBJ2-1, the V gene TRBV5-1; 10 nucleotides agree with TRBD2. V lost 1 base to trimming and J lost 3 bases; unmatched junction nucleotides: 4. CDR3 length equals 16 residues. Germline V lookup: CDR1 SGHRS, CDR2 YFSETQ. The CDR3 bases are TGCGCCAGCAGCTTGTCAGGACTAGCGGTCTACAATGAGCAGTTCTTC. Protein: CASSLSGLAVYNEQFF.

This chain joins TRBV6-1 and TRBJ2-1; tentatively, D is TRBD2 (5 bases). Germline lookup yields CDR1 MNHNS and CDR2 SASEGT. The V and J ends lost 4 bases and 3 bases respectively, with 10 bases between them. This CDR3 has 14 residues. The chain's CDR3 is CASSAGYNYNEQFF. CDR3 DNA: TGTGCCAGCAGTGCGGGGTATAACTACAATGAGCAGTTCTTC.

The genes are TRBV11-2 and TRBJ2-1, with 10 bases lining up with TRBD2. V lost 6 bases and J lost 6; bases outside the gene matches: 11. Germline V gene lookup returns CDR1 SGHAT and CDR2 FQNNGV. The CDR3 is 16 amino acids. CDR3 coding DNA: TGTGCCAGCAGATCACTTCTAGCGGGAGTGGGCAATGAGCAGTTCTTC. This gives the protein CASRSLLAGVGNEQFF.

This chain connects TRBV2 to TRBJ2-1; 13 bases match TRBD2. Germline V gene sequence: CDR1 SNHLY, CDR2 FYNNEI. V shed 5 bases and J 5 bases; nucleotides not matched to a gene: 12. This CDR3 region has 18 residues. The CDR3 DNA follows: TGTGCCAGCAGTCCGACGGGACTAGCGGGACCCGTCGACAATGAGCAGTTCTTC. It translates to CASSPTGLAGPVDNEQFF.